Detailed here is one T cell receptor (beta chain). What it recognizes is unknown. Sorting of PBMCs yielded the CD4+ and CD8+ T cells. The data derive from a study of CD8+ T cells in alopecia areata. The study's findings and limits: Scalp samples also yield sequences of resident alphabeta T cells from normal skin.

It was cDNA, reverse transcribed from extracted RNA, that served as the sequencing template. Measured with immunoSEQ multiplex PCR; TCRdb has only the in-frame clones, and not every one. The table has around 140,000 clones, almost 50% seen once. Trimming removed 6 bases at V and 2 bases at J, with 7 bases between. The germline V gene encodes CDR1 LGHNT and CDR2 FRNRAP. The CDR3 is made up of 13 amino acids. The chain joins TRBV12-5 to TRBJ1-4; D gene uncertain. This TCR derives from a human donor with alopecia areata. The sequenced sample was CD8+ T cells sorted from blood, obtained at week 0. For the CDR3, the DNA is TGTGCTAGTGGGACCGTGACTAATGAAAAACTGTTTTTT. Amino acids: CASGTVTNEKLFF. Full variable domain (missing parts from reference TRBV12-5 and TRBJ1-4): DARVTQTPRHKVTEMGQEVTMRCQPILGHNTVFWYRQTMMQGLELLAYFRNRAPLDDSGMPKDRFSAEMPDATLATLKIQPSEPRDSAVYFCASGTVTNEKLFFGSGTQLSVL.